The 31 T cell receptor beta chains listed next were all sequenced from one sample in a study of T cell clonality in common variable immunodeficiency (dated by TCRdb to the mid-2010s). Library creation used the immunoSEQ multiplex PCR assay. Entries here come from immuneACCESS through TCRdb and include only in-frame sequences with V and J called. Some clones fail to appear in such tables; in the studies checked, an unresolved V gene covers under half of the shortfall, and the cause of the remainder is unknown. The sample counts 80,000 or so clones, each observed more than once. The ten largest make up around 0.87% of the sample. Specimen: peripheral blood mononuclear cells. The origin of the receptors is a person between 18 and 70 years old in good health.

In this sample, this clone turned up many times. The read halts 3 residues ahead of the CDR3 end, with the missing end drawn from the germline J gene. The V and J genes are TRBV19 and TRBJ1-2; TRBD1 agrees at 7 bases. CDR3 length: 12 residues. Germline loops: CDR1 LNHDA, CDR2 SQIVND (reference sequence). CDR3 sequence reads: CASSTDRRGYTF. The CDR3 bases that were read are TGTGCCAGTAGTACGGACAGGCGAGGC.

This clone occurred many times. The read gets to within 3 residues of the CDR3 end, and the germline J gene fills in the rest. The chain combines TRBV5-1 with TRBJ1-5, with D possibly TRBD1 on 6 matching bases. V was clipped by 0 bases and J by 3 bases, with 13 bases between them. CDR3 size: 16 residues. CDR1 and CDR2 (germline): SGHRS, YFSETQ. The part of the CDR3 DNA that was read is TGCGCCAGCAGCTTGGGTGGACAGATCCCCAATCAGCCC. This encodes CASSLGGQIPNQP. The complete CDR3 reads CASSLGGQIPNQPQHF.

This clone has at least ten counts. The CDR3 extends 3 residues past the end of the read, so its final part is completed from the germline J gene. The V gene is TRBV15, the J gene TRBJ2-2, with TRBD1 matching 9 bases. The CDR3 covers 15 residues. The J segment lost 3 bases and the V segment lost 3 bases, leaving 2 bases of the junction unmatched. CDR1 is LNHNV and CDR2 is YYDKDF in the germline V gene (reference sequence). The CDR3 sequence is CATSRGTGHTGELFF. The DNA read from the CDR3 is TGTGCCACCAGCAGGGGGACAGGGCACACCGGGGAG.

In this sample, this clone turned up many times. The sequence runs out 3 residues before the end of the CDR3; the remainder is reconstructed from the germline J gene. This chain connects TRBV2 to TRBJ2-7, with D tentatively TRBD1 (5 bases). The CDR3 runs to 14 residues. Deletions cut 6 bases from V and 3 bases from J, with 15 bases between. Germline lookup yields CDR1 SNHLY and CDR2 FYNNEI. The sequenced part of the CDR3 DNA is TGTGCCAGCAGGGCCCCAGGGTTCATCTACGAG. Translating it yields CASRAPGFIYE. In full, the CDR3 is CASRAPGFIYEQYF.

Many counts were recorded for this clone. The CDR3 end is not reached by the read, which stops 3 residues before it; the germline J gene fills it in. This sequence joins TRBV12-3 or TRBV12-4 and TRBJ1-5; D gene uncertain. The CDR3 runs to 13 residues. The V end lost 3 bases, the J end lost 0 bases, and 3 bases lay between the germline ends. The part of the CDR3 DNA that was read is TGTGCCAGCAGTTTCGGTAGCAATCAGCCC. This codes for CASSFGSNQP. The CDR3 as a whole reads CASSFGSNQPQHF.

In its sample, this clone was seen many times. The read comes to an end 3 residues before the CDR3 does, leaving the germline J gene to fill in the end. The V call is TRBV28, the J call TRBJ2-7, with 12 bases aligning to TRBD2. V lost 3 bases and J lost 3; bases outside the gene matches: 6. Germline lookup yields CDR1 MDHEN and CDR2 SYDVKM. CDR3 length equals 16 residues. CDR3 sequence reads: CASSLGLAGPRYEQYF. The DNA read from the CDR3 is TGTGCCAGCAGTTTGGGACTAGCGGGTCCCCGCTACGAG.

This clone came up many times. The CDR3 end is not reached by the read, which stops 3 residues before it; the germline J gene fills it in. The rearrangement uses TRBV5-1 and TRBJ2-6; D perhaps matches TRBD1 (5 bases). Trimming removed 4 bases at V and 4 bases at J, with 24 bases between. Germline V CDR1 and CDR2: SGHRS, YFSETQ. This CDR3 is 19 amino acids long. Partial CDR3 DNA: TGCGCCAGCAGCGGGATTCCGACAGAGACCGGTGCCGGGGCCAACGTC. It encodes CASSGIPTETGAGANV. The full-length CDR3 reads as CASSGIPTETGAGANVLTF.

This clone was detected many times. Read data end 3 residues before the CDR3 end; the end is taken from the germline J gene. The rearrangement joins TRBV19 to TRBJ2-1, with a tentative D call TRBD2 (5 bases). Deletions cut 3 bases from V and 5 bases from J, with 14 bases between. Germline CDR1 is LNHDA and CDR2 is SQIVND (reference sequence). The CDR3 contains 15 residues. CDR3 sequence: CASSISSGPNNEQFF. The part of the CDR3 DNA that was read is TGTGCCAGTAGTATCTCGAGCGGACCGAACAATGAG.

This clone was counted many times. The read falls 3 residues short of the CDR3 end, and the missing part is taken from the germline J gene. This rearrangement joins TRBV10-3 to TRBJ1-6; D is undetermined. The ends were cut back, 4 bases at V and 6 bases at J, with 10 bases in the middle. Germline lookup yields CDR1 ENHRY and CDR2 SYGVKD. This CDR3 has 14 amino acids. The DNA read from the CDR3 is TGTGCCATCAGTGTAGAGATAGTTAATTCACCC. This gives the protein CAISVEIVNSP. In full, the CDR3 reads CAISVEIVNSPLHF.

This clone occurred many times. The CDR3 goes on 3 residues after the read ends, and that part is filled in from the germline J gene. The chain uses TRBV19 and TRBJ2-7; TRBD1 agrees at 10 bases. The CDR3 covers 15 residues. Germline V gene lookup returns CDR1 LNHDA and CDR2 SQIVND (reference sequence). Trimming cost V 6 bases and J 3 bases; bases outside gene matches: 8. The CDR3 bases that were read are TGTGCCAGTAGGAACCGGGGACAGGGGTACTACGAG. It is translated as CASRNRGQGYYE. The entire CDR3 is CASRNRGQGYYEQYF.

This clone was recorded many times. The read stops 3 residues short of the end of the CDR3; the missing end is completed from the germline J gene. The chain carries TRBV30 and TRBJ2-7, with 7 bases matching TRBD1. The CDR3 extends over 14 amino acids. The germline gives CDR1 GTSNPN, CDR2 SVGIG (reference sequence). V trimming: 5 bases; J trimming: 6 bases; junction bases outside the gene matches: 13. CDR3 in amino acids: CAWAIGQVKGEQYF. CDR3 bases read: TGTGCCTGGGCCATTGGACAGGTAAAAGGCGAG. The variable domain in full, completed from reference TRBV30 and TRBJ2-7, reads SQTIHQWPATLVQPVGSPLSLECTVEGTSNPNLYWYRQAAGRGLQLLFYSVGIGQISSEVPQNLSASRPQDRQFILSSKKLLLSDSGFYLCAWAIGQVKGEQYFGPGTRLTVT.

This clone was recorded at least ten times. The read gets to within 3 residues of the CDR3 end, and the germline J gene fills in the rest. The chain joins TRBV7-3 to TRBJ2-1, with TRBD1 as a possible D gene (5 bases). V gave up 3 bases and J gave up 7 bases, with 16 bases separating them. This CDR3 is built from 15 residues. Per germline, CDR1 SGHTA and CDR2 FQGTGA. The CDR3: CASSFDSANGNEQFF. Incomplete CDR3 DNA: TGTGCCAGCAGCTTCGACAGTGCGAATGGGAATGAG.

This clone came up a few times. The observed sequence ends 3 residues before the CDR3 terminus, with the missing tail filled in from the germline J gene. The chain combines TRBV13 with TRBJ2-5, with TRBD2 matching 12 bases. Germline lookup yields CDR1 PRHDT and CDR2 FYEKMQ (reference sequence). The CDR3 is 20 amino acids. V was pared by 7 bases and J by 5 bases, with 23 bases of the junction left unmatched. The CDR3 bases that were read are TGTGCCAGCACCTTCGTGGCGACTAGCGGGAGATCGTCATCGGGGGAGACC. Encoded protein: CASTFVATSGRSSSGET. The whole CDR3 sequence reads CASTFVATSGRSSSGETQYF. Full variable domain (outside the CDR3, taken from reference TRBV13 and TRBJ2-5): AAGVIQSPRHLIKEKRETATLKCYPIPRHDTVYWYQQGPGQDPQFLISFYEKMQSDKGSIPDRFSAQQFSDYHSELNMSSLELGDSALYFCASTFVATSGRSSSGETQYFGPGTRLLVL.

The table lists this clone with many counts. The missing CDR3 end, 3 residues past where the read stops, is filled in from the germline J gene. The chain recombines TRBV19 with TRBJ2-5, with D possibly TRBD2 on 5 matching bases. CDR3 length equals 15 residues. Germline V CDR1 and CDR2: LNHDA, SQIVND (reference sequence). V lost 5 bases to trimming and J lost 2 bases, with 15 bases between them. CDR3: CASSRGQEYQETQYF. Incomplete CDR3 DNA: TGTGCCAGTAGTCGGGGTCAGGAGTATCAAGAGACC.

This clone was detected only a few times. A read error may account for a junction end that differs from germline. The read is 3 residues too short to cover the CDR3 end, so that end is filled in from the germline J gene. J is TRBJ2-1 and V is TRBV7-6, with no clear D. The CDR3 consists of 13 residues. Germline CDR1 is SGHVS and CDR2 is FNYEAQ. The CDR3 is CANSPRGPNEQFF. The CDR3 bases that were read are TGTGCCAACAGCCCACGAGGTCCCAATGAG.

This clone was counted at least ten times. The DNA ends 3 residues before the CDR3 does, and the rest of the CDR3 is filled in from the germline J gene. The rearrangement joins TRBV5-1 to TRBJ2-7; D may be TRBD1 (6 bases). The length of the CDR3 is 12 residues. V was trimmed by 4 bases and J by 5 bases, leaving 10 bases between them. The V gene's germline CDR1 is SGHRS and CDR2 YFSETQ. The CDR3 region is CASSLGQNEQYF. CDR3 DNA, as far as it was read: TGCGCCAGCAGCCTCGGACAGAACGAG.

This clone was seen at least ten times. Sequencing ends 3 residues short of the CDR3 end; the germline J gene provides the rest. This sequence joins TRBV10-1 and TRBJ1-1, with a possible D match to TRBD1 (5 bases). Germline values: CDR1 WNHNN, CDR2 SYGVQD (reference sequence). The CDR3 consists of 14 residues. The covered CDR3 bases are TGCGCCAGCAGTCCCTCCGGGGACTTCGGGGTA. It specifies CASSPSGDFGV. The entire CDR3 protein reads CASSPSGDFGVAFF.

This clone was seen many times. Sequencing ends 3 residues short of the CDR3 end; the germline J gene provides the rest. V is TRBV12-3 or TRBV12-4 and J is TRBJ2-3, with 7 nucleotides matching TRBD1. The CDR3 runs 15 residues. Germline trimming cut 3 bases from V and 1 base from J; bases unmatched to any gene: 4. The covered CDR3 bases are TGTGCCAGCAGTTTGTGGCAGGGGGGCACAGATACG. Encoded protein: CASSLWQGGTDT. In full, the CDR3 is CASSLWQGGTDTQYF.

This clone was counted many times. The read halts 3 residues ahead of the CDR3 end, with the missing end drawn from the germline J gene. The rearrangement links TRBV20-1 to TRBJ2-4; 8 positions agree with TRBD2. Germline V gives CDR1 DFQATT, CDR2 SNEGSKA (reference sequence). Germline trimming cut 4 bases from V and 2 bases from J; bases unmatched to any gene: 10. The CDR3 is 16 residues long. CDR3 in amino acids: CSATKSGGGTKNIQYF. The part of the CDR3 DNA that was read is TGCAGTGCTACGAAGAGCGGCGGGGGGACCAAAAACATT.

The sample holds many counts of this clone. The read finishes 3 residues shy of the CDR3 end, and the germline J gene is used to complete it. This chain joins TRBV29-1 and TRBJ1-1, with TRBD1 matching 9 bases. The length of the CDR3 is 11 residues. Germline V CDR1 and CDR2: SQVTM, ANQGSEA. The junction had 2 bases not matched to a gene; V was cut back by 6 bases and J by 6 bases. The part of the CDR3 DNA that was read is TGCAGCGTGGGACAGGGCTCTGAA. Its translation is CSVGQGSE. The entire CDR3 is CSVGQGSEAFF.

This clone was observed many times. The observed sequence ends 3 residues before the CDR3 terminus, with the missing tail filled in from the germline J gene. The chain couples TRBV20-1 to TRBJ2-5, with 8 bases fitting TRBD2. This CDR3 is built from 14 residues. Per the germline V gene, CDR1 is DFQATT and CDR2 is SNEGSKA (reference sequence). Unmatched junction bases numbered 11, after V lost 6 bases and J lost 5 bases. The DNA read from the CDR3 is TGCAGTGCCAAACAACTAGCGGTGGGTGAGACC. Its translation: CSAKQLAVGET. The whole CDR3 is CSAKQLAVGETQYF.

This clone has at least ten counts. The CDR3 extends 3 residues past the end of the read, so its final part is completed from the germline J gene. The chain carries TRBV7-9 and TRBJ2-3, with D perhaps TRBD1 (6 bases). V was cut by 4 bases and J by 7 bases, with 12 bases left in between. This CDR3 contains 13 residues. CDR1 is SEHNR and CDR2 is FQNEAQ in the germline V gene (reference sequence). CDR3 residues: CASSSTGPNTQYF. CDR3 bases read: TGTGCCAGCAGCTCTACAGGGCCTAATACG.

This clone has a count of ten or more. Coverage ceases 3 residues before the CDR3 finishes, and the germline J gene fills in the end. J is TRBJ2-2 and V is TRBV20-1; D not resolved. V shed 3 bases and J shed 5 bases, with 13 bases lying between them. Germline CDR1 reads DFQATT; CDR2 reads SNEGSKA (reference sequence). The CDR3 runs 14 residues. This CDR3 is CSARTRFRTGELFF. The CDR3 bases that were read are TGCAGTGCTAGGACGCGGTTTCGGACCGGGGAG.

This clone came up many times. The missing CDR3 end, 3 residues past where the read stops, is filled in from the germline J gene. Within the sample, other DNA sequences also encode this same CDR3. The genes are TRBV12-3 or TRBV12-4 and TRBJ1-2; 8 bases line up with TRBD1. The CDR3 covers 14 residues. V dropped 3 bases and J dropped 6; count of bases not matched to a gene: 6. The CDR3 bases that were read are TGTGCCAGCAGTTTTGAGGACAGGGCCCATGGC. Its translation: CASSFEDRAHG. Given in full, the CDR3 is CASSFEDRAHGYTF.

This clone was counted between two and nine times. At one boundary the junction diverges from the germline segment, which might be a read error. The CDR3 end lies 3 residues beyond the end of the read and is filled in from the germline J gene. The genes are TRBV7-3 and TRBJ2-2; D is unclear. Germline values: CDR1 SGHTA, CDR2 FQGTGA. The CDR3 runs 16 residues. Incomplete CDR3 DNA: TGTTCCAGCAGCTTAACAAGTAGGGCCGACACCGGGGAG. The encoded protein is CSSSLTSRADTGE. The entire CDR3 reads CSSSLTSRADTGELFF.

There are many counts of this clone. Coverage ceases 3 residues before the CDR3 finishes, and the germline J gene fills in the end. V usage is TRBV7-9 and J usage is TRBJ1-1; 7 bases fit TRBD1. The germline V gene has CDR1 SEHNR and CDR2 FQNEAQ (reference sequence). The CDR3 is 14 amino acids. Trimming at V came to 2 bases and at J to 3 bases, leaving 3 bases not matched to a gene. The chain's CDR3 is CASSLSQGDTEAFF. CDR3 DNA, as far as it was read: TGTGCCAGCAGCTTAAGCCAGGGGGACACTGAA.

Ten or more counts support this clone. Read sequence stops 3 residues before the CDR3 end, and the germline J gene provides the missing end. The chain recombines TRBV23-1 with TRBJ2-3; 8 bases match TRBD2. TRBV23-1 is labeled an ORF, and its function is uncertain. This CDR3 comprises 15 residues. The V gene end was trimmed by 4 bases and the J gene end by 3 bases; junction bases not matched to a gene: 6. The sequenced part of the CDR3 DNA is TGCGCCAGCAGTCGGACTAGCCCGTTGACAGATACG. This codes for CASSRTSPLTDT. The full-length CDR3 reads as CASSRTSPLTDTQYF.

This clone was observed many times. The read finishes 3 residues shy of the CDR3 end, and the germline J gene is used to complete it. The chain employs TRBV19 and TRBJ2-6; D possibly corresponds to TRBD1 (6 bases). V lost 5 bases, J lost 0 bases, and 8 bases lay in between. The CDR3 contains 15 residues. Germline V gene data show CDR1 as LNHDA and CDR2 as SQIVND (reference sequence). The covered CDR3 bases are TGTGCCAGTAGTGACAGGACCTCTGGGGCCAACGTC. Its protein product is CASSDRTSGANV. The CDR3 in its entirety is CASSDRTSGANVLTF.

This clone was seen ten or more times. The CDR3 spells CASSIGQGRNYGYTF. The covered CDR3 bases are TGTGCCAGTAGTATCGGACAGGGCCGAAACTATGGC. This chain joins TRBV19 and TRBJ1-2; 8 bases are shared with TRBD1. Read coverage stops 3 residues before the CDR3 terminus; the germline J gene supplies the remainder. V shed 3 bases and J 2 bases; nucleotides not matched to a gene: 5. Germline CDR1 LNHDA, CDR2 SQIVND (reference sequence). The CDR3 loop spans 15 amino acids.

The sample holds many counts of this clone. The read ends 3 residues shy of where the CDR3 ends; the end is completed using the germline J gene. V usage is TRBV5-1 and J usage is TRBJ2-3; D remains ambiguous. CDR3 length: 14 residues. Germline V gene lookup returns CDR1 SGHRS and CDR2 YFSETQ. Trimming took off 4 bases at V and 4 bases at J, with 13 bases between the two ends. The CDR3: CASSPEPRADTQYF. The DNA read from the CDR3 is TGCGCCAGCAGCCCAGAACCCAGAGCAGATACG. Full variable domain (outside the CDR3, taken from reference TRBV5-1 and TRBJ2-3): KAGVTQTPRYLIKTRGQQVTLSCSPISGHRSVSWYQQTPGQGLQFLFEYFSETQRNKGNFPGRFSGRQFSNSRSEMNVSTLELGDSALYLCASSPEPRADTQYFGPGTRLTVL.

This clone was recorded many times. The read ends 3 residues early relative to the CDR3; the germline J gene fills the gap. The V call is TRBV2, the J call TRBJ2-7, with 12 nucleotides matching TRBD1. Germline-derived CDR1 and CDR2 are SNHLY and FYNNEI. The length of the CDR3 is 15 residues. Germline trimming cut 6 bases from V and 4 bases from J; bases unmatched to any gene: 7. The DNA read from the CDR3 is TGTGCCAGCAGCGGATTGGGACAGGGGGCATACGAG. Translating gives CASSGLGQGAYE. The entire CDR3 sequence reads CASSGLGQGAYEQYF.